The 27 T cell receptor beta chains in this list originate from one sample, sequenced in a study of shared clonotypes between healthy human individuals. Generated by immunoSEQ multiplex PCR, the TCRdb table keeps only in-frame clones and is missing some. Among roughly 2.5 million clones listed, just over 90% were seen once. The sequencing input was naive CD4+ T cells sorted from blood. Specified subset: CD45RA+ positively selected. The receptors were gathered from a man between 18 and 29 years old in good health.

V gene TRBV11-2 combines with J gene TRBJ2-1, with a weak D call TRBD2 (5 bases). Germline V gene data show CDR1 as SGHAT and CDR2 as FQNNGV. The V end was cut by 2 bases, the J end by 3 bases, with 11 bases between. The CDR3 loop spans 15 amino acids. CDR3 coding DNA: TGTGCCAGCAGCTTAAGGGCTAGCCTCTACAATGAGCAGTTCTTC. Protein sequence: CASSLRASLYNEQFF.

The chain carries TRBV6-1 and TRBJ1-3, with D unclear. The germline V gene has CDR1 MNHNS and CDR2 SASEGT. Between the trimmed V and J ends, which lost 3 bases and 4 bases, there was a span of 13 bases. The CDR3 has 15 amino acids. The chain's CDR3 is CASSDAAIGGNTIYF. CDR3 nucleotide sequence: TGTGCCAGCAGTGACGCCGCGATCGGCGGAAACACCATATATTTT.

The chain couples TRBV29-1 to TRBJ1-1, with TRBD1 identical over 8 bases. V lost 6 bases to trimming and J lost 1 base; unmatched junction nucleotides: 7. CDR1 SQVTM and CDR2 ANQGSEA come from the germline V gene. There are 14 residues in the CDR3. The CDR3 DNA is TGCAGCGTCACTCCCGGGACAGGGAACACTGAAGCTTTCTTT. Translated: CSVTPGTGNTEAFF.

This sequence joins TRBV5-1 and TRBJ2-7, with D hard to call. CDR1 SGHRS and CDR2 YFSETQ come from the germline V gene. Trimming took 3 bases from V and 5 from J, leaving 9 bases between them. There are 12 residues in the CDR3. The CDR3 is CASSSPGDEQYF. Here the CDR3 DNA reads TGCGCCAGCAGCTCCCCCGGCGACGAGCAGTACTTC.

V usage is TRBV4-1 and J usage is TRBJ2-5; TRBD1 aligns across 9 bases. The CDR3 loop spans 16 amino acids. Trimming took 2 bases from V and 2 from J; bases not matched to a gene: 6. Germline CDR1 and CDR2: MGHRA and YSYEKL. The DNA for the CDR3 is TGCGCCAGCAGCCAACTTCCGGGACAGGGACAAGAGACCCAGTACTTC. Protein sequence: CASSQLPGQGQETQYF.

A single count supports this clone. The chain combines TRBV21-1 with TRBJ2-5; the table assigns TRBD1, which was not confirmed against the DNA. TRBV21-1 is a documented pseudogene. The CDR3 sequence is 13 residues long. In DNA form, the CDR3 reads TGTGCCAGCAGCATCTCAGGGATGGAGACCCAGTACTTC. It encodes CASSISGMETQYF.

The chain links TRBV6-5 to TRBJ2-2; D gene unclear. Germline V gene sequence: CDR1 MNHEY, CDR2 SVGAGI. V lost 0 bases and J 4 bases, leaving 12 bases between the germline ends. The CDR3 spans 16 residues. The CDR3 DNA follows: TGTGCCAGCAGTTACTCCTTCTCTGGGGTCACCGGGGAGCTGTTTTTT. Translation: CASSYSFSGVTGELFF.

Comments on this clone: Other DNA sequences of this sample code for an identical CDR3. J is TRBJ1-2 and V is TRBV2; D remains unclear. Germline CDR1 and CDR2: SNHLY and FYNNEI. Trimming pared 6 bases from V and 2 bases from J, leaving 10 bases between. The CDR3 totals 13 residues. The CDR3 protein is CASSRTGNYGYTF. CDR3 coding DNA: TGTGCCAGCAGCAGGACGGGAAACTATGGCTACACCTTC.

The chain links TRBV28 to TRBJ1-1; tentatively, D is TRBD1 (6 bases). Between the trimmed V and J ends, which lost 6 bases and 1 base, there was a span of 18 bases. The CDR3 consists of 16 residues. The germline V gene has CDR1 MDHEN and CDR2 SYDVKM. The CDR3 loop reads CASSRRRGRENTEAFF. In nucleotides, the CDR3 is TGTGCCAGCAGCCGAAGGCGGGGGCGGGAGAACACTGAAGCTTTCTTT.

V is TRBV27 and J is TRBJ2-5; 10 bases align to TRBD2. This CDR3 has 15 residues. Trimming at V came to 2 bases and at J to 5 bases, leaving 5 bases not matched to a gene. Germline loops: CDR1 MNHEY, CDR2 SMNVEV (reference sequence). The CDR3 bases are TGTGCCAGCAGTTTAAGCGGGAGGGTTCGCGAGACCCAGTACTTC. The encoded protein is CASSLSGRVRETQYF.

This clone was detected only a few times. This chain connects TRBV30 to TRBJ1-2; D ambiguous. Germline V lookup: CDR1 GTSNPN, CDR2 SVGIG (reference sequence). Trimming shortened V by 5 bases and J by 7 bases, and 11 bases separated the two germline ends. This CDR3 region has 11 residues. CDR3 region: CAWGEGPGYTF. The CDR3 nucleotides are TGTGCCTGGGGGGAAGGACCTGGCTACACCTTC.

The CDR3 sequence is CASSPQYGGSPEQFF. For the CDR3, the DNA is TGCGCCAGCAGCCCCCAGTACGGCGGGAGTCCAGAGCAGTTCTTC. The chain couples TRBV5-1 to TRBJ2-1; 7 bases map to TRBD2. V shed 4 bases and J 10 bases; nucleotides not matched to a gene: 14. Germline V gene data show CDR1 as SGHRS and CDR2 as YFSETQ. This CDR3 spans 15 amino acids.

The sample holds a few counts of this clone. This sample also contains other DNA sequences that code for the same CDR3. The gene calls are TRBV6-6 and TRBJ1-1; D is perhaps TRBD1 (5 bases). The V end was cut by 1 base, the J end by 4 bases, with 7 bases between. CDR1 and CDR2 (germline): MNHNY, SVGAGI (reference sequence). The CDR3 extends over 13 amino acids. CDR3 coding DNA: TGTGCCAGCAGTTACTTCGGGGGCACTGAAGCTTTCTTT. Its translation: CASSYFGGTEAFF.

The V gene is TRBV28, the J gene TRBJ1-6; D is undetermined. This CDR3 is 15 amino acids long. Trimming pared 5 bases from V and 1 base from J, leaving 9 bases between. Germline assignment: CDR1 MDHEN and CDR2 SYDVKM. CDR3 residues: CASSLRGSYNSPLHF. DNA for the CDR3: TGTGCCAGCAGTCTCCGTGGTTCCTATAATTCACCCCTCCACTTT.

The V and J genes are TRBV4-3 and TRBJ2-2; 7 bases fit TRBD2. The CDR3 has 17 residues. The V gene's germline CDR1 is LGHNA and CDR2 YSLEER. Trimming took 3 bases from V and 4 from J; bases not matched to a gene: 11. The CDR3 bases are TGCGCCAGCAGCCATCCCCCGGGGGGAATTCGCACCGGGGAGCTGTTTTTT. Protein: CASSHPPGGIRTGELFF.

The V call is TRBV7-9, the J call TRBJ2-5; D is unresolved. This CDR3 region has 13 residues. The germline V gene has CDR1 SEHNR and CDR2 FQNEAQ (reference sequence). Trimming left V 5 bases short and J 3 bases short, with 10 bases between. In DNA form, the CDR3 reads TGTGCCAGCAGCGTGACTGGGAAAGAGACCCAGTACTTC. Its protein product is CASSVTGKETQYF.

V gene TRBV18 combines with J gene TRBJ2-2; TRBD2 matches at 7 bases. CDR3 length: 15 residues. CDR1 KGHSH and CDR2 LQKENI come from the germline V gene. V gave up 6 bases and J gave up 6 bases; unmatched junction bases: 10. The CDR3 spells CASSLTNGLAGELFF. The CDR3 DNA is TGTGCCAGCTCTCTCACGAATGGACTAGCCGGGGAGCTGTTTTTT.

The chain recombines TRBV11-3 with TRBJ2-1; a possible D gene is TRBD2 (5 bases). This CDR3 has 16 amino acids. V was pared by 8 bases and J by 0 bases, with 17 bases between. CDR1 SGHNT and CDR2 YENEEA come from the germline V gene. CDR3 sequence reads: CASATGSYSSYNEQFF. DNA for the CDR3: TGTGCCAGCGCAACGGGGTCCTACAGCTCCTACAATGAGCAGTTCTTC.

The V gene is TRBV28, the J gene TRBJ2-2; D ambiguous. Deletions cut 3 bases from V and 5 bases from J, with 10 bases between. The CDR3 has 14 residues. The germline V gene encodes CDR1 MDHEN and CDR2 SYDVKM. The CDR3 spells CASSFARATGELFF. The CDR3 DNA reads TGTGCCAGCAGTTTCGCCCGGGCGACCGGGGAGCTGTTTTTT.

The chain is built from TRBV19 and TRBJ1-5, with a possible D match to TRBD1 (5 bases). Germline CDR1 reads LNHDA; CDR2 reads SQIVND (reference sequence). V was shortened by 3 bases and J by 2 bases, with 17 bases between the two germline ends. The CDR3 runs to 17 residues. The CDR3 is CASSIQSQGGGNQPQHF. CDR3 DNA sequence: TGTGCCAGTAGTATTCAGAGCCAGGGTGGGGGCAATCAGCCCCAGCATTTT.

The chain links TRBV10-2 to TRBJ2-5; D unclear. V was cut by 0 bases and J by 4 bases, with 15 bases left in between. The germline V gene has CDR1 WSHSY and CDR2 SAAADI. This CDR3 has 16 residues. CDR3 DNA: TGCGCCAGCAGTGAGTCGATACTTCCCGAAAGAGAGACCCAGTACTTC. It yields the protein CASSESILPERETQYF.

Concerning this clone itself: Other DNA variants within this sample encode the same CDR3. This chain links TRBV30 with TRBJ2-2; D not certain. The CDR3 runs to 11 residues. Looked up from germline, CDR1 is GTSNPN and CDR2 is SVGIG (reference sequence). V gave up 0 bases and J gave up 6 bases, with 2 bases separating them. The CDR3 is CAWSVSGELFF. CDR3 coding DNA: TGTGCCTGGAGTGTGTCCGGGGAGCTGTTTTTT.

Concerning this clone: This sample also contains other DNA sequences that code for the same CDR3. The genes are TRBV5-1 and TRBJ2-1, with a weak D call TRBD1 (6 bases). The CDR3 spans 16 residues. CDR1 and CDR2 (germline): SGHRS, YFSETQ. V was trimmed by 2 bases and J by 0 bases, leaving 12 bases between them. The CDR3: CASSFTGQSSYNEQFF. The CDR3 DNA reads TGCGCCAGCAGCTTTACCGGACAGAGCTCCTACAATGAGCAGTTCTTC.

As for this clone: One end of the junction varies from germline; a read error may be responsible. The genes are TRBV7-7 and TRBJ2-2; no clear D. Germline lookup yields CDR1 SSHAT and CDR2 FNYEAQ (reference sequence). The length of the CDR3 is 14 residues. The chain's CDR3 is CASSLEAVPGELFF. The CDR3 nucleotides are TGTGCTAGCAGCTTAGAGGCAGTTCCCGGGGAGCTGTTTTTT. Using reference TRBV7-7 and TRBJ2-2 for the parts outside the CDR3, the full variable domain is GAGVSQSPRYKVTKRGQDVTLRCDPISSHATLYWYQQALGQGPEFLTYFNYEAQPDKSGLPSDRFSAERPEGSISTLTIQRTEQRDSAMYRCASSLEAVPGELFFGEGSRLTVL.

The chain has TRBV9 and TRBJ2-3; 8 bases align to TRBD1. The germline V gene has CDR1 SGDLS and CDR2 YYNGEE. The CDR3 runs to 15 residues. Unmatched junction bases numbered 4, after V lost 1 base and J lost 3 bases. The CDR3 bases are TGTGCCAGCAGCGTAAGGACAGGGCTAACAGATACGCAGTATTTT. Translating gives CASSVRTGLTDTQYF.

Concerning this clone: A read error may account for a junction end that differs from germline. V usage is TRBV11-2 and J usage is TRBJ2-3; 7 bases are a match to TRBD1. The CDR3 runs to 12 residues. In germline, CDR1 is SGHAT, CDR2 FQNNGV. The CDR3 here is CASSARDSGILF. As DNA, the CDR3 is TGTGCCAGCAGCGCCCGGGACAGTGGGATCCTTTTT.

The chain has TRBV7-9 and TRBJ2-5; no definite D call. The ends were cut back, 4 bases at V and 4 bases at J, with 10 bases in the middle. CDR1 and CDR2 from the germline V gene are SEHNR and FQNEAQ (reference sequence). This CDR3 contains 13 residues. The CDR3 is CASSYWTPETQYF. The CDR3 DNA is TGTGCCAGCAGCTACTGGACCCCAGAGACCCAGTACTTC.